This is a list of T cell receptor beta chains from one sample in a study of shared clonotypes between healthy human individuals. Measured with immunoSEQ multiplex PCR; TCRdb has only the in-frame clones, and not every one. The data show about 2.4 million clones, approximately 94% seen once. The sample consisted of naive CD4+ T cells from PBMCs. The receptors come from a man younger than 35 in good health. Some clones in this sample may be carry-over from other donors' samples. CDR3s include the opening cysteine and the closing phenylalanine or tryptophan. Fields, in order: V gene, CDR3 protein.

>TRBV7-2
CASVKGSTDTQYF
>TRBV5-6
CASSFLLAAEISYEQYF
>TRBV6-6
CAAEGRGPNTEAFF
>TRBV19
CASMGQGGVNTEAFF
>TRBV7-8
CASSRLPGQGDNQPQHF
>TRBV5-6
CASSLTQGAYGYTF
>TRBV5-6
CASSLPTGRTDTQYF
>TRBV11-1
CASPVADSGANVLTF
>TRBV2
CASSVGDTQYF
>TRBV2
CASRSEDEQFF
>TRBV28
CASSSPGQGARAFF
>TRBV30
CAWGQNSNQPQHF
>TRBV6-6
CASSSLTGGEKLFF
>TRBV19
CASSMPGLGTGELFF
>TRBV6-4
CASSRTGPNSPLHF
>TRBV18
CASTRQGTYEQYF
>TRBV11-2
CASSLAVRAAVGTQYF
>TRBV5-1
CASSWNNRLGGEDGYTF
>TRBV6-1
CASSEAPTAFYEQYF
>TRBV28
CASSRAGAGGFNEQFF
>TRBV9
CASSTVASGEQYF
>TRBV25-1
CASRGQGVDRQYF